This TCR beta chain was profiled in a study of OX40 agonist ivuxolimab in advanced cancers. The CDR3 sequence is 17 residues long. Germline V lookup: CDR1 SGHDT, CDR2 YYEEEE. Germline trimming cut 4 bases from V and 0 bases from J; bases unmatched to any gene: 8. Assay used: immunoSEQ multiplex PCR; TCRdb lists only in-frame clones, some missing. The sample lists some 37,000 clones; approximately 82% were seen once. The specimen was CD4+ or CD8+ T cells sorted from blood, collected in a trial of the OX40 agonist ivuxolimab. The source is an adult with an advanced solid tumor such as melanoma, head and neck, liver or kidney cancer. The rearrangement links TRBV5-6 to TRBJ2-1; 9 bases are a match to TRBD2. DNA for the CDR3: TGTGCCAGCAGCCCCCGACTAGCGGCGAGCTCCTACAATGAGCAGTTCTTC. This sequence encodes CASSPRLAASSYNEQFF.